The clone carrying this T cell receptor beta chain appeared a few times. Its antigen remains unidentified. Trimming shortened V by 6 bases and J by 0 bases, and 10 bases separated the two germline ends. This CDR3 is 14 amino acids long. In germline, CDR1 is LNHDA, CDR2 SQIVND (reference sequence). This entry comes from a study of CD8+CD57+ T cells in acquired aplastic anemia. Study in general: Sorted CD4+ and CD8+ cells yielded around 3.3 ug of DNA on average. Where healthy donors were concerned, CD4+ cells averaged about 10 million reads. Study conclusions and caveats: Patients were compared with controls for CD8+ Simpson's diversity, and no significant difference emerged. About 28 sequences, all CD8+ CDR3, were shared between patients and controls.

Profiling that covered TCR beta VDJ and CDR3 relied on genomic DNA as its template. Each CDR3 protein gets one entry after TCRdb re-called the reads with MiXCR. In the table there are some 240,000 distinct CDR3 sequences, about a third of which are singletons. Sequences were obtained from sorted CD4+, CD8+, or CD8+CD57+ T cells (not recorded which) from PBMCs. This receptor was obtained from a human donor in good health, serving as a control. This chain uses TRBV19 with TRBJ2-3; D unresolved. The CDR3: CASRPGRSTDTQYF. The DNA for the CDR3 is TGTGCCAGTAGGCCCGGACGTAGCACAGATACGCAGTATTTT.